These 24 T cell receptor beta chains share one sample of origin, sequenced in a study of T cell responses to AZD1222 COVID-19 vaccine. Sequencing was performed with immunoSEQ multiplex PCR; in TCRdb, only in-frame clones are kept and a portion is missing. The profile covers some 110,000 clones, with around 82% appearing a single time and approximately 9.4% taken by the ten largest. Sequenced material: peripheral blood, taken on day 0 of AZD1222 vaccination. These receptors all come from an adult in good health.

This clone was detected only a few times. This chain connects TRBV11-2 to TRBJ2-5, with no clear D. Trimming removed 7 bases at V and 4 bases at J, with 7 bases between. This CDR3 is built from 11 residues. Germline assignment: CDR1 SGHAT and CDR2 FQNNGV. CDR3 nucleotide sequence: TGTGCCAGCACCTCACGAGAGACCCAGTACTTC. Translation gives CASTSRETQYF.

The chain uses TRBV3-1 (or the pseudogene TRBV3-2) and TRBJ2-7; possible D gene TRBD2, 6 bases. Trimming cost V 4 bases and J 6 bases, with 19 bases left between them. This CDR3 has 15 residues. In germline, CDR1 is LGHDT, CDR2 YNNKEL (reference sequence). This chain's CDR3 is CASSPTSFPFGEQYF. In DNA, the CDR3 is TGTGCCAGCAGCCCTACTAGCTTCCCATTTGGCGAGCAGTACTTC.

This clone turned up a few times. V usage is TRBV6-1 and J usage is TRBJ1-6; perhaps TRBD1 as D (5 bases). The germline V gene has CDR1 MNHNS and CDR2 SASEGT. CDR3 length: 16 residues. Between the trimmed V and J ends, which lost 1 base and 6 bases, there was a span of 13 bases. In DNA, the CDR3 is TGTGCCAGCAGTGAAGTTTGGGGACGGGGTAATTCACCCCTCCACTTT. It codes for CASSEVWGRGNSPLHF.

The chain is built from TRBV7-2 and TRBJ1-2; 9 bases are shared with TRBD1. CDR1 and CDR2 (germline): SGHTA, FQGNSA. The CDR3 covers 14 residues. With V trimmed by 4 bases and J by 5 bases, 5 bases remained unmatched. The CDR3 sequence is CASSSGTGYYGYTF. DNA of the CDR3: TGTGCCAGCAGCTCCGGGACAGGGTATTATGGCTACACCTTC.

The V and J genes are TRBV7-2 and TRBJ2-5; D is unclear. CDR1 is SGHTA and CDR2 is FQGNSA in the germline V gene. V was pared by 2 bases and J by 4 bases, with 5 bases between. This CDR3 region has 12 residues. This CDR3 is CASSLLRETQYF. In DNA, the CDR3 is TGTGCCAGCAGCTTACTCCGAGAGACCCAGTACTTC. Drawing the rest from reference TRBV7-2 and TRBJ2-5, the complete variable domain is GAGVSQSPSNKVTEKGKDVELRCDPISGHTALYWYRQSLGQGLEFLIYFQGNSAPDKSGLPSDRFSAERTGGSVSTLTIQRTQQEDSAVYLCASSLLRETQYFGPGTRLLVL.

This clone appeared once. V gene TRBV7-9 combines with J gene TRBJ1-1; no clear D. Germline CDR1 and CDR2: SEHNR and FQNEAQ (reference sequence). Trimming took off 5 bases at V and 3 bases at J, with 16 bases between the two ends. The CDR3 consists of 15 residues. The CDR3 region has the DNA TGTGCCAGCAGCAAAGCGGGGAGTGGGGACACTGAAGCTTTCTTT. Encoded protein: CASSKAGSGDTEAFF. Combining the CDR3 with reference TRBV7-9 and TRBJ1-1 gives the whole variable domain DTGVSQNPRHKITKRGQNVTFRCDPISEHNRLYWYRQTLGQGPEFLTYFQNEAQLEKSRLLSDRFSAERPKGSFSTLEIQRTEQGDSAMYLCASSKAGSGDTEAFFGQGTRLTVV.

This chain connects TRBV9 to TRBJ2-7, with 10 bases identical to TRBD1. The CDR3 extends over 14 amino acids. Germline loops: CDR1 SGDLS, CDR2 YYNGEE. The V segment lost 0 bases and the J segment 3 bases; nucleotides outside the gene matches: 0. The CDR3: CASSVGDRGYEQYF. DNA of the CDR3: TGTGCCAGCAGCGTAGGGGACAGGGGCTACGAGCAGTACTTC.

This chain connects TRBV2 to TRBJ1-1; D possibly corresponds to TRBD1 (6 bases). Germline-derived CDR1 and CDR2 are SNHLY and FYNNEI. The CDR3 length is 14 residues. Trimming took off 7 bases at V and 4 bases at J, with 16 bases between the two ends. CDR3 protein: CASTTRGAGTEAFF. CDR3 coding DNA: TGTGCCAGCACCACCCGGGGGGCTGGCACTGAAGCTTTCTTT.

The V call is TRBV9, the J call TRBJ1-3; the match to TRBD1 covers 9 bases. Germline V gene sequence: CDR1 SGDLS, CDR2 YYNGEE. V lost 4 bases and J lost 4; bases outside the gene matches: 9. This CDR3 has 16 residues. CDR3 coding DNA: TGTGCCAGCAGCCCATCAACCGGGACAGGGGGAAACACCATATATTTT. It codes for CASSPSTGTGGNTIYF.

This chain connects TRBV28 to TRBJ2-7; D gene unclear. Trimming removed 4 bases at V and 0 bases at J, with 4 bases between. Germline values: CDR1 MDHEN, CDR2 SYDVKM. CDR3 size: 12 residues. This CDR3 reads CASSSISYEQYF. The CDR3 DNA is TGTGCCAGCAGTTCAATCTCCTACGAGCAGTACTTC.

V and J are TRBV19 and TRBJ2-1, with 10 bases identical to TRBD2. This CDR3 comprises 13 residues. Unmatched junction bases numbered 1, after V lost 4 bases and J lost 7 bases. Germline loops: CDR1 LNHDA, CDR2 SQIVND (reference sequence). This CDR3 reads CASSTSGRNEQFF. CDR3 DNA sequence: TGTGCCAGTAGTACTAGCGGGAGAAATGAGCAGTTCTTC.

This clone has just one count. The genes are TRBV24-1 and TRBJ1-6; 8 bases map to TRBD1. CDR1 and CDR2 (germline): KGHDR, SFDVKD. The V gene end was trimmed by 4 bases and the J gene end by 7 bases; junction bases not matched to a gene: 2. The CDR3 length is 14 residues. DNA of the CDR3: TGTGCCACCAGTGACAACAGGGGGAATTCACCCCTCCACTTT. Amino acid sequence: CATSDNRGNSPLHF.

This chain uses TRBV10-3 with TRBJ2-2, with TRBD1 matching 7 bases. The germline V gene encodes CDR1 ENHRY and CDR2 SYGVKD. V was pared by 0 bases and J by 5 bases, with 6 bases of the junction left unmatched. The CDR3 is 16 residues long. The CDR3 nucleotides are TGTGCCATCAGTGAGTCGTGGCAGGGGGATACCGGGGAGCTGTTTTTT. Its protein product is CAISESWQGDTGELFF.

Remarks on this clone: The junction shows a germline mismatch at one end, possibly a read error. The chain links TRBV7-2 to TRBJ1-6; unclear D gene. The CDR3 consists of 12 residues. The V gene's germline CDR1 is SGHTA and CDR2 FQGNSA. CDR3 DNA sequence: TGTGCCAGCAGCCCCTACAATTCACCCCTCCACTTT. This gives the protein CASSPYNSPLHF.

The V gene is TRBV30, the J gene TRBJ1-2; D is uncertain. The CDR3 has 12 residues. Germline values: CDR1 GTSNPN, CDR2 SVGIG (reference sequence). Trimming took off 0 bases at V and 8 bases at J, with 10 bases between the two ends. The DNA for the CDR3 is TGTGCCTGGAGTGTACCCCCGATCGGCTACACCTTC. The encoded protein is CAWSVPPIGYTF.

The rearrangement joins TRBV3-1 (or the pseudogene TRBV3-2) to TRBJ1-2; D possibly corresponds to TRBD1 (6 bases). Trimming took off 1 base at V and 7 bases at J, with 13 bases between the two ends. Germline V gene data show CDR1 as LGHDT and CDR2 as YNNKEL (reference sequence). The CDR3 sequence is 14 residues long. The CDR3 bases are TGTGCCAGCAGCCAAGTTCAGGGGTTGGGTGGCTACACCTTC. It encodes CASSQVQGLGGYTF.

This clone was detected only a few times. This chain joins TRBV5-1 and TRBJ2-7; the D is unclear. Germline V gene sequence: CDR1 SGHRS, CDR2 YFSETQ. The V and J ends lost 1 base and 3 bases respectively, with 11 bases between them. This CDR3 is built from 14 residues. CDR3 protein: CASSLSGSFYEQYF. CDR3 nucleotide sequence: TGCGCCAGCAGCTTGTCCGGCAGTTTCTACGAGCAGTACTTC.

The V call is TRBV28, the J call TRBJ2-7, with TRBD1 identical over 12 bases. After removal of 8 bases from V and 7 bases from J, the junction contained 12 bases not matched to a gene. Germline loops: CDR1 MDHEN, CDR2 SYDVKM. The CDR3 sequence is 15 residues long. The CDR3 sequence is CASWRGDRGQEEQYF. DNA for the CDR3: TGTGCCAGCTGGCGGGGGGACAGGGGGCAGGAAGAGCAGTACTTC.

CDR3 sequence: CASSLTSGVNEQFF. CDR3 DNA sequence: TGTGCCAGCAGCCTGACTAGCGGAGTTAATGAGCAGTTCTTC. This chain uses TRBV7-3 with TRBJ2-1; TRBD2 aligns across 9 bases. J lost 7 bases, V lost 5 bases, and 6 bases had no gene match. The CDR3 sequence is 14 residues long. CDR1 and CDR2 from the germline V gene are SGHTA and FQGTGA.

The chain uses TRBV18 and TRBJ2-7; a weak D match, TRBD1 (6 bases). V gave up 3 bases and J gave up 5 bases, with 14 bases separating them. Per the germline V gene, CDR1 is KGHSH and CDR2 is LQKENI. CDR3 size: 14 residues. The CDR3 DNA is TGTGCCAGCTCACCGACCGGTGGGGGCGACGAGCAGTACTTC. It is translated as CASSPTGGGDEQYF.

The chain uses TRBV5-1 and TRBJ2-1; TRBD2 matches at 14 bases. Germline values: CDR1 SGHRS, CDR2 YFSETQ. CDR3 size: 19 residues. The V segment lost 4 bases and the J segment 1 base; nucleotides outside the gene matches: 10. CDR3 nucleotides: TGCGCCAGCAGCCCCAAGACTAGCGGGGGGGCCGGTTCCTACAATGAGCAGTTCTTC. Its translation is CASSPKTSGGAGSYNEQFF.

On this clone: At the DNA level, this CDR3 is encoded by other sequences in the same sample as well. The J gene is TRBJ2-1, the V gene TRBV5-1, with 7 bases matching TRBD1. This CDR3 is built from 16 residues. V lost 0 bases and J lost 2; bases outside the gene matches: 5. From germline, CDR1 is SGHRS and CDR2 YFSETQ. The CDR3 nucleotides are TGCGCCAGCAGCTTGGAGCCGACAGGGACCTACAATGAGCAGTTCTTC. This encodes CASSLEPTGTYNEQFF.

Ten or more counts support this clone. The chain has TRBV4-3 and TRBJ2-1; 9 bases are shared with TRBD2. The J segment lost 10 bases and the V segment lost 3 bases, leaving 16 bases of the junction unmatched. CDR1 and CDR2 (germline): LGHNA, YSLEER. The CDR3 has 17 residues. CDR3 sequence: CASSQAKLGGRAREQFF. In DNA, the CDR3 is TGCGCCAGCAGCCAGGCCAAGCTTGGCGGGAGGGCCAGGGAGCAGTTCTTC.

The chain uses TRBV4-2 and TRBJ2-7, with a possible D match to TRBD1 (5 bases). CDR1 and CDR2 (germline): LGHNA, YNFKEQ. Between the trimmed V and J ends, which lost 1 base and 3 bases, there was a span of 10 bases. The CDR3 is 14 residues long. The CDR3 DNA sequence: TGTGCCAGCAGCCAAGCTCCAGGGAACTACGAGCAGTACTTC. It encodes CASSQAPGNYEQYF.